This is a list of T cell receptor beta chains from one sample in a study of radiation and T cells in renal cell carcinoma. TCRdb's table, derived via immunoSEQ multiplex PCR, lists solely in-frame clones and lacks some. The data show about 150,000 clones, over 80% seen once. The sequences come from blood, collected from a patient whose treatment included radiotherapy and nephrectomy. These TCRs come from a woman in her forties or fifties with renal cell carcinoma. Each CDR3 is given with its conserved first and last residue. D genes are given only for firm matches. A clone size is listed for some rows: how often the clone was seen (once, few, many), or a class if it is expanded.

d_call | clone_size | j_call | v_call | cdr3_nt | cdr3_aa
- | - | TRBJ1-1 | TRBV30 | TGTGCCTGGGAGGCAAATCGGGACACTGAAGCTTTCTTT | CAWEANRDTEAFF
- | - | TRBJ1-1 | TRBV19 | TGTGCCAGTAGTATAAAGGGAAACACTGAAGCTTTCTTT | CASSIKGNTEAFF
TRBD1 | few | TRBJ1-6 | TRBV2 | TGTGCCAGCAGTTCCGGGACAGCAAATTCACCCCTCCACTTT | CASSSGTANSPLHF
- | - | TRBJ1-5 | TRBV7-3 | TGTGCCAGCAGCTTCTCCATAGGTCAGCCCCAGCATTTT | CASSFSIGQPQHF
TRBD1 | - | TRBJ1-2 | TRBV6-5 | TGTGCCAGCACCTCGGACAGGGGGATTGGTAGCTACACCTTC | CASTSDRGIGSYTF
TRBD2 | - | TRBJ2-4 | TRBV4-3 | TGCGCCAGCAGCCAAGAATGGCGGGGGGGCCGGGGCATTCAGTACTTC | CASSQEWRGGRGIQYF
- | - | TRBJ2-2 | TRBV5-1 | TGCGCCAGCAGCTTGGCCAAGGGGAGATTCGCGAACACCGGGGAGCTGTTTTTT | CASSLAKGRFANTGELFF
- | - | TRBJ2-1 | TRBV7-9 | TGTGCCAGCACCCCTCGCACGAGCTCCTACAATGAGCAGTTCTTC | CASTPRTSSYNEQFF
- | - | TRBJ2-5 | TRBV7-9 | TGTGCCAGCAGCTTAAAGGGGGGCAAAGGGAAGGAAGAGACCCAGTACTTC | CASSLKGGKGKEETQYF
TRBD2 | - | TRBJ2-5 | TRBV18 | TGTGCCAGCTCACCACTTCGGGGGGTCGGGGAGACCCAGTACTTC | CASSPLRGVGETQYF
TRBD1 | - | TRBJ2-7 | TRBV6-6 | TGTGCCAGCAGTTACGATGTCGGGGACAGCTCCTACGAGCAGTACTTC | CASSYDVGDSSYEQYF
- | - | TRBJ2-7 | TRBV25-1 | TGTGCCAGCAGAAGGGCGGGACCGACCTACGAGCAGTACTTC | CASRRAGPTYEQYF
- | - | TRBJ2-7 | TRBV6-1 | TGTGCCAGTGGTGGTTCGGTCTACGAGCAGTACTTC | CASGGSVYEQYF
- | - | TRBJ2-3 | TRBV7-9 | TGTGCCAGCAGCCCCAGGGGTGGACAGCACTACACAGATACGCAGTATTTT | CASSPRGGQHYTDTQYF
- | - | TRBJ2-7 | TRBV2 | TGTGCCAGCAGTGAAGCCGGACTACTACTTTACGAGCAGTACTTC | CASSEAGLLLYEQYF
- | - | TRBJ2-2 | TRBV11-2 | TGTGCCAGCAGCCTTACTCTCACAGGGAGGACCGGGGAGCTGTTTTTT | CASSLTLTGRTGELFF
- | once | TRBJ1-2 | TRBV18 | TGTGCCAGCTCACCGGGGGTTGATCGGCCTAACTATGGCTACACCTTC | CASSPGVDRPNYGYTF
- | - | TRBJ1-5 | TRBV10-2 | TGCGCCAGCAGTGACCCCGGTAGGGGGCAGCCCCAGCATTTT | CASSDPGRGQPQHF
- | - | TRBJ1-1 | TRBV9 | TGTGCCAGCAGCGTAGTGGCAACCACTGAAGCTTTCTTT | CASSVVATTEAFF
- | - | TRBJ2-7 | TRBV20-1 | TGCAGTGCTAGAGATCACCACGAGCAGTACTTC | CSARDHHEQYF
- | - | TRBJ1-2 | TRBV2 | TGTGCCAGCAGTGAACACAATAACTATGGCTACACCTTC | CASSEHNNYGYTF
TRBD1 | - | TRBJ1-4 | TRBV10-3 | TGTGCCACGGGGCAAGGGGGCACGGAGGAAAAACTGTTTTTT | CATGQGGTEEKLFF
- | - | TRBJ1-1 | TRBV6-1 | TGTGCCAGCAGCCCGAGTAGAGACAGGGAAGCTTTCTTT | CASSPSRDREAFF
- | - | TRBJ1-5 | TRBV5-5 | TGTGCCAGCAGCTCCAGGGCGGATCAGCCCCAGCATTTT | CASSSRADQPQHF
- | - | TRBJ1-1 | TRBV29-1 | TGCAGCGTTGAGGGGGGTCTAAACACTGAAGCTTTCTTT | CSVEGGLNTEAFF
- | - | TRBJ2-3 | TRBV6-5 | TGTGCCAGCAGTAACACAGATACGCAGTATTTT | CASSNTDTQYF
- | - | TRBJ1-2 | TRBV4-2 | TGTGCCAGCAGCCTTCTAACTGAGGGCTATGGCTACACCTTC | CASSLLTEGYGYTF
- | - | TRBJ2-3 | TRBV6-5 | TGTGCCAGCAGTTACTCATACGCCGATACGCAGTATTTT | CASSYSYADTQYF
TRBD2 | - | TRBJ2-3 | TRBV14 | TGTGCCAGCAGCCAACCGCCGGGACTAGCGGGGGCCAATACGCAGTTTTTT | CASSQPPGLAGANTQFF
- | - | TRBJ1-4 | TRBV29-1 | TGCAGCGTTCTAGATGCAACTAATGAAAAACTGTTTTTT | CSVLDATNEKLFF
- | - | TRBJ1-6 | TRBV2 | TGTGCCAGCAGTGGAGGTCGCGTAGGTTATAATTCACCCCTCCACTTT | CASSGGRVGYNSPLHF
- | - | TRBJ2-6 | TRBV5-1 | TGCGCCAGCAGCTTAGACAGATCTGGGGCCAACGTCCTGACTTTC | CASSLDRSGANVLTF
- | - | TRBJ2-3 | TRBV7-2 | TGTGCCAGCAGCTTTGGGGGGGCGACAGATACGCAGTATTTT | CASSFGGATDTQYF
- | - | TRBJ1-5 | TRBV18 | TGTGCCAGCTCACCTGCTGGGGGTCAGCCCCAGCATTTT | CASSPAGGQPQHF
- | - | TRBJ2-7 | TRBV7-2 | TGTGCCAGCAGCTTAGCCAGCGGGTCTCATAAGCCGTATTCCTACGAGCAGTACTTC | CASSLASGSHKPYSYEQYF
- | - | TRBJ2-1 | TRBV15 | TGTGCCACCAGCAGAAGGGACGGTCCCAACAATGAGCAGTTCTTC | CATSRRDGPNNEQFF
TRBD2 | - | TRBJ2-3 | TRBV5-1 | TGCGCCAGCAGCTCCGGACTAGCGGGATTCACAGATACGCAGTATTTT | CASSSGLAGFTDTQYF
TRBD1 | - | TRBJ2-7 | TRBV19 | TGTGCCAGCATGGGACAGCCTTACGAGCAGTACTTC | CASMGQPYEQYF
- | once | TRBJ2-1 | TRBV10-3 | TGTGCCACCGGGACTCTCCACAATGAGCAGTTCTTC | CATGTLHNEQFF
- | - | TRBJ2-3 | TRBV6-5 | TGTGCCAGCATTAGGACCGGGACAGATACGCAGTATTTT | CASIRTGTDTQYF
TRBD2 | - | TRBJ2-3 | TRBV5-1 | TGCGCCAGCAGCAATATAGCGGGGTTAGATACGCAGTATTTT | CASSNIAGLDTQYF
- | - | TRBJ1-5 | TRBV9 | TGTGCCAGCAGCGGGGACCCAAGTAGCAATCAGCCCCAGCATTTT | CASSGDPSSNQPQHF
- | - | TRBJ2-2 | TRBV6-5 | TGTGCCAGCAGACAGAACACCGGGGAGCTGTTTTTT | CASRQNTGELFF
- | - | TRBJ2-2 | TRBV2 | TGTGCCAGCAGGCGACAGACTACCGGGGAGCTGTTTTTT | CASRRQTTGELFF
- | - | TRBJ2-7 | TRBV6-5 | TGTGCCAGCGGATACTACGAGCAGTACTTC | CASGYYEQYF
TRBD1 | once | TRBJ1-2 | TRBV11-2 | TGTGCCAGCAGCCGAAACCGACAGGGGTTGGGTGGCTACACCTTC | CASSRNRQGLGGYTF
- | - | TRBJ1-5 | TRBV6-1 | TGTGCCAGCAGTGGGGGGACACGACTCAGCAATCAGCCCCAGCATTTT | CASSGGTRLSNQPQHF
- | - | TRBJ1-1 | TRBV6-6 | TGTGCCAGCAGTTACGGTCGGGACACTGAAGCTTTCTTT | CASSYGRDTEAFF
TRBD2 | - | TRBJ2-7 | TRBV9 | TGTGCCAGCAGCGCAAGCGGGGGCCACGTCAACGAGCAGTACTTC | CASSASGGHVNEQYF
- | - | TRBJ2-2 | TRBV5-6 | TGTGCCAGCAGCGAACTAATCTTAGGCACCGGGGAGCTGTTTTTT | CASSELILGTGELFF
- | - | TRBJ2-5 | TRBV12-5 | TGTGCTAGTGGTTTACTGACCGGAGGGACAGAGACCCAGTACTTC | CASGLLTGGTETQYF